This is a list of T cell receptor beta chains from one sample in a study of T cells after yellow fever vaccination. TCRdb reprocessed the 5' RACE reads with MiXCR, giving one entry per CDR3 protein. Here the sample spans about 630,000 distinct CDR3 sequences, 10% to 15% being singletons. Specimen: PBMCs, collected on the day of the yellow fever booster vaccination. The receptors originated from a man aged 30 to 39 who received the YFV17D yellow fever vaccine. Each CDR3 is given with its conserved first and last residue. A D gene is named only where the DNA matches it firmly. Clone size is not always given. Where it is, it says once, few, many or a class for expanded clones.

J gene,D gene,V gene,clone size,CDR3 protein,CDR3 DNA
TRBJ2-7,NA,TRBV7-2,NA,CASSPGMFLQYF,TGTGCCAGCAGTCCAGGAATGTTTTTGCAGTACTTC
TRBJ2-2,TRBD2,TRBV19,NA,CASSIEGGLAATVNTGELFF,TGTGCCAGTAGTATTGAGGGGGGACTAGCCGCCACGGTGAACACCGGGGAGCTGTTTTTT
TRBJ1-6,NA,TRBV7-3,few,CASSLYRANSPLHF,TGTGCCAGCAGCTTGTACAGAGCGAATTCACCCCTCCACTTT
TRBJ2-5,NA,TRBV5-1,NA,CASSPPTGNYAQYF,TGCGCCAGCAGCCCCCCCACCGGAAACTATGCCCAGTACTTC
TRBJ2-7,TRBD2,TRBV30,NA,CAWSVHPSGYSYEQYF,TGTGCCTGGAGTGTACATCCTAGCGGGTACTCCTACGAGCAGTACTTC
TRBJ2-5,TRBD2,TRBV5-1,once,CASSPGGLAGEETQYF,TGCGCCAGCAGCCCGGGGGGACTAGCGGGAGAGGAGACCCAGTACTTC
TRBJ2-5,TRBD2,TRBV7-8,NA,CASSAWTSVQETQYF,TGTGCCAGCAGCGCTTGGACTAGCGTACAAGAGACCCAGTACTTC
TRBJ2-7,NA,TRBV20-1,NA,CSAEAQERYF,TGCAGTGCGGAGGCGCAGGAGCGGTACTTC
TRBJ2-1,NA,TRBV18,NA,CASSPLGTQYNEQFF,TGTGCCAGCTCACCACTTGGGACGCAGTACAATGAGCAGTTCTTC
TRBJ2-3,NA,TRBV14,few,CASGYGDGTDTQYF,TGTGCCAGCGGATATGGCGATGGCACAGATACGCAGTATTTT
TRBJ1-6,TRBD1,TRBV20-1,NA,CSAGIRGRGSPLHF,TGCAGTGCTGGAATAAGGGGGCGGGGATCACCCCTCCACTTT
TRBJ2-2,TRBD1,TRBV9,NA,CASSAPGTGGTGELFF,TGTGCCAGCAGCGCTCCCGGGACAGGAGGCACCGGGGAGCTGTTTTTT
TRBJ2-1,NA,TRBV19,few,CASSYRGRGGNEQFF,TGTGCCAGTAGTTACAGGGGTAGGGGGGGTAATGAGCAGTTCTTC
TRBJ1-5,TRBD1,TRBV5-4,few,CASSLDRGQGQPQHF,TGTGCCAGCAGCTTGGACAGGGGGCAGGGTCAGCCCCAGCATTTT
TRBJ1-1,TRBD1,TRBV7-2,NA,CASSRDRVSTEAFF,TGTGCCAGCAGCCGGGACAGGGTGAGCACTGAAGCTTTCTTT
TRBJ2-2,NA,TRBV10-3,many,CAISAGRNTGELFF,TGTGCCATCAGCGCCGGGAGGAACACCGGGGAGCTGTTTTTT
TRBJ2-7,NA,TRBV20-1,NA,CSVPPGYGLEQYF,TGCAGTGTCCCACCGGGGTATGGCCTCGAGCAGTACTTC
TRBJ2-7,NA,TRBV29-1,NA,CSVGVQFNSYEQYF,TGCAGCGTTGGGGTGCAGTTCAACTCCTACGAGCAGTACTTC
TRBJ1-2,NA,TRBV6-1,few,CASSQDASLGYGYTF,TGTGCCAGCTCCCAGGACGCCTCTTTGGGTTATGGCTACACCTTC
TRBJ1-3,TRBD1,TRBV10-3,few,CAPKPDRVNTIYF,TGTGCCCCTAAACCCGACAGGGTCAACACCATATATTTT
TRBJ2-1,NA,TRBV7-2,NA,CASSHGSLEQFF,TGTGCCAGCAGCCACGGTTCACTTGAGCAGTTCTTC
TRBJ1-5,TRBD1,TRBV10-2,NA,CATRGQGGNQPQHF,TGCGCCACCCGTGGACAGGGCGGCAATCAGCCCCAGCATTTT
TRBJ2-2,NA,TRBV29-1,NA,CSAQGRGELFF,TGCAGCGCTCAAGGTCGCGGGGAGCTGTTTTTT
TRBJ1-2,TRBD1,TRBV20-1,NA,CSAPQGNNYGYTF,TGCAGTGCCCCACAGGGGAACAACTATGGCTACACCTTC
TRBJ1-1,NA,TRBV19,few,CASSNSGRLTVTEAFF,TGTGCCAGTAGTAATTCTGGGCGGCTGACGGTCACTGAAGCTTTCTTT
TRBJ2-3,NA,TRBV5-1,NA,CASSLSAGGSTDTQYF,TGCGCCAGCAGCTTGTCTGCCGGAGGGAGCACAGATACGCAGTATTTT
TRBJ1-1,NA,TRBV7-6,few,CASSRSSDTEAFF,TGTGCCAGCAGCCGGAGCTCGGACACTGAAGCTTTCTTT
TRBJ2-1,TRBD2,TRBV6-1,few,CASRAGLANNEQFF,TGTGCCAGCAGAGCGGGACTAGCAAACAATGAGCAGTTCTTC
TRBJ2-1,TRBD2,TRBV7-8,NA,CASSGNGGRGFF,TGTGCCAGCAGCGGGAATGGCGGGAGAGGGTTCTTC
TRBJ2-3,TRBD2,TRBV28,NA,CASSLVAGERTQYF,TGTGCCAGCAGTCTAGTAGCGGGAGAGCGTACGCAGTATTTT
TRBJ2-1,TRBD1,TRBV20-1,many,CSADRVLGNNEQFF,TGCAGTGCTGACAGGGTTCTGGGTAACAATGAGCAGTTCTTC
TRBJ1-2,NA,TRBV10-2,many,CASSTTDNYGYTF,TGCGCCAGCAGTACCACAGATAACTATGGCTACACCTTC
TRBJ2-3,TRBD1,TRBV6-1,NA,CASAWGDRGLGSTDTQYF,TGTGCCAGCGCCTGGGGGGACAGGGGATTGGGCAGCACAGATACGCAGTATTTT
TRBJ2-7,NA,TRBV30,NA,CAWSVQDFLYEQYF,TGTGCCTGGAGTGTACAGGACTTCCTTTATGAGCAGTACTTC
TRBJ2-5,NA,TRBV20-1,few,CSARDDLLRLVIETQYF,TGCAGTGCTAGAGACGACCTTCTGCGACTGGTAATAGAGACCCAGTACTTC
TRBJ2-7,TRBD2,TRBV20-1,NA,CSASKGGYYEQYF,TGCAGTGCTAGTAAGGGAGGGTACTACGAGCAGTACTTC
TRBJ2-7,TRBD1,TRBV29-1,many,CSVADRGSYEQYF,TGCAGCGTCGCGGACAGGGGTTCCTACGAGCAGTACTTC
TRBJ2-5,NA,TRBV4-3,few,CASSQGFQETQYF,TGCGCCAGCAGCCAAGGCTTTCAAGAGACCCAGTACTTC
TRBJ1-1,NA,TRBV5-1,NA,CASSLDSRAFF,TGCGCCAGCAGCTTGGACAGTAGGGCTTTCTTT
TRBJ2-1,TRBD2,TRBV20-1,NA,CSARDFSLAGGFEQFF,TGCAGTGCTAGAGATTTCAGCCTAGCGGGAGGGTTTGAGCAGTTCTTC
TRBJ2-3,TRBD2,TRBV5-1,NA,CASSHGSGGGTDTQYF,TGCGCCAGCAGCCACGGATCGGGGGGGGGGACAGATACGCAGTATTTT
TRBJ1-2,NA,TRBV6-5,NA,CASSYTPQGRSGYTF,TGTGCCAGCAGTTACACCCCCCAAGGGCGTAGTGGCTACACCTTC
TRBJ2-2,NA,TRBV2,few,CASGYRETGELFF,TGTGCCAGCGGGTACCGGGAAACCGGGGAGCTGTTTTTT
TRBJ2-1,TRBD2,TRBV9,NA,CASSVEGAGGYNEQFF,TGTGCCAGCAGCGTAGAAGGAGCGGGAGGGTACAATGAGCAGTTCTTC
TRBJ2-3,TRBD1,TRBV6-5,NA,CASSYSGQGKRNTQYF,TGTGCCAGCAGTTACTCAGGACAGGGGAAAAGGAATACGCAGTATTTT
TRBJ2-2,NA,TRBV14,few,CASSHEMGTYTGELFF,TGTGCCAGCAGCCATGAGATGGGCACCTACACCGGGGAGCTGTTTTTT
TRBJ2-3,NA,TRBV25-1,NA,CASSEIGRASTDTQYF,TGTGCCAGCAGTGAAATAGGGCGGGCCAGCACAGATACGCAGTATTTT
TRBJ2-6,TRBD2,TRBV7-3,few,CASSLTAGAGANVLTF,TGTGCCAGCAGCTTAACGGCGGGGGCTGGGGCCAACGTCCTGACTTTC
TRBJ2-7,TRBD1,TRBV10-3,NA,CAITTGNPYEQYF,TGTGCCATCACGACAGGGAATCCCTACGAGCAGTACTTC